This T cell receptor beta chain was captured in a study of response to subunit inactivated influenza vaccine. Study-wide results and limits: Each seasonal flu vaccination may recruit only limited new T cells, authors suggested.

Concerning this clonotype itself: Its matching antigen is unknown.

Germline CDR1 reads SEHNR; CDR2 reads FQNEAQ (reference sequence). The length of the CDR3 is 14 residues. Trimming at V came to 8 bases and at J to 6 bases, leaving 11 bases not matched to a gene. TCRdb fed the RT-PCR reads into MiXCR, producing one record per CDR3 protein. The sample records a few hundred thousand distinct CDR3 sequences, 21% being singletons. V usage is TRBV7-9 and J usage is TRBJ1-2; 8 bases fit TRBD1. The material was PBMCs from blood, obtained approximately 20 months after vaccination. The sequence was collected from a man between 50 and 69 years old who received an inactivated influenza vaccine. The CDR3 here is CASAMTGAVHGYTF. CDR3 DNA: TGTGCCAGCGCAATGACAGGGGCGGTCCATGGCTACACCTTC.